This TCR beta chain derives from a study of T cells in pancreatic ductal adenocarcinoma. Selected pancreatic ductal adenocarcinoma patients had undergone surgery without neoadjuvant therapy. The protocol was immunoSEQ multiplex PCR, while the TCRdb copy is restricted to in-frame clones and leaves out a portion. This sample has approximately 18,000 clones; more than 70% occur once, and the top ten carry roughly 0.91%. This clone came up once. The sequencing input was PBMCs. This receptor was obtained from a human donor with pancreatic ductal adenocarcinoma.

Here the CDR3 reads CASSLDFRDEQYF. In nucleotides, the CDR3 is TGTGCCAGCAGCTTAGATTTCCGGGACGAGCAGTACTTC. This sequence joins TRBV11-3 and TRBJ2-7, with D hard to call. The CDR3 is 13 amino acids. CDR1 is SGHNT and CDR2 is YENEEA in the germline V gene. V lost 0 bases to trimming and J lost 5 bases, with 8 bases between them.